One sample yielded the 15 T cell receptor beta chains listed below, sequenced in a study of T-cell reconstitution after alpha-beta-depleted transplantation in children. TCRbeta library construction was performed incorporating unique molecular identifiers. Using its own MiXCR run on the PCR reads, TCRdb lists one record per CDR3 protein. The profile shows about 610,000 distinct CDR3 sequences, 25% to 30% of them singletons. The sample was PBMCs, taken before TCRalphabeta/CD19-depleted stem cell transplant. Receptors originate from a boy in the first two years of life with Wiskott-Aldrich syndrome, due to receive a stem cell transplant.

The gene calls are TRBV7-2 and TRBJ1-1; tentatively, D is TRBD1 (5 bases). Per the germline V gene, CDR1 is SGHTA and CDR2 is FQGNSA. V dropped 5 bases and J dropped 0 bases, with 13 bases sitting between them. There are 15 residues in the CDR3. The CDR3 DNA reads as TGTGCCAGCAGCATGGGACGGGTGTTGAACACTGAAGCTTTCTTT. This codes for CASSMGRVLNTEAFF.

This clonotype was observed a handful of times. The chain carries TRBV20-1 and TRBJ2-1; D possibly corresponds to TRBD1 (5 bases). Trimming shortened V by 2 bases and J by 4 bases, and 18 bases separated the two germline ends. This CDR3 has 16 residues. The germline gives CDR1 DFQATT, CDR2 SNEGSKA (reference sequence). The CDR3 sequence is CSARLPLGERYNEQFF. The CDR3 nucleotides read TGCAGTGCTAGACTCCCCTTAGGGGAAAGATACAATGAGCAGTTCTTC.

This clonotype was observed a few times. V is TRBV11-2 and J is TRBJ2-1, with 14 bases matching TRBD2. Germline-derived CDR1 and CDR2 are SGHAT and FQNNGV. The CDR3 loop spans 19 amino acids. V lost 4 bases and J lost 0; bases outside the gene matches: 8. The CDR3 DNA sequence: TGTGCCAGCAGCTCTTACCCTGGGACTAGCGGGAGCTCCTACAATGAGCAGTTCTTC. It encodes CASSSYPGTSGSSYNEQFF.

This clonotype was seen more than once but under ten times. At one boundary the junction diverges from the germline segment, which might be a read error. The rearrangement uses TRBV25-1 and TRBJ2-1; the D call may be TRBD1 or TRBD2 (5 bases each). CDR3 size: 12 residues. Germline assignment: CDR1 MGHDK and CDR2 SYGVNS. The CDR3 loop is CASSEGGQPAIF. The CDR3 nucleotides read TGTGCCAGCAGTGAAGGGGGTCAACCAGCGATCTTC.

The V gene is TRBV30, the J gene TRBJ1-3; perhaps TRBD1 as D (5 bases). Trimming removed 0 bases at V and 2 bases at J, with 11 bases between. Germline CDR1 reads GTSNPN; CDR2 reads SVGIG (reference sequence). The CDR3 totals 15 residues. The CDR3 is CAWSVRGVTGNTIYF. The CDR3 nucleotides are TGTGCCTGGAGTGTTCGGGGGGTCACTGGAAACACCATATATTTT.

V and J are TRBV14 and TRBJ2-5; no clear D gene. The CDR3 covers 13 residues. The V gene's germline CDR1 is SGHDN and CDR2 FVKESK. Trimming stripped 1 base from V and 5 bases from J, with 8 bases between. The CDR3 sequence: CASSQATLETQYF. CDR3 nucleotides: TGTGCCAGCAGCCAAGCCACATTGGAGACCCAGTACTTC. Using reference TRBV14 and TRBJ2-5 for the parts outside the CDR3, the full variable domain is EAGVTQFPSHSVIEKGQTVTLRCDPISGHDNLYWYRRVMGKEIKFLLHFVKESKQDESGMPNNRFLAERTGGTYSTLKVQPAELEDSGVYFCASSQATLETQYFGPGTRLLVL.

This sequence joins TRBV30 and TRBJ2-2; 8 nucleotides line up with TRBD1. CDR3 length: 14 residues. Germline V gene sequence: CDR1 GTSNPN, CDR2 SVGIG (reference sequence). Losses at the gene ends were 4 bases for V and 4 bases for J; bases not matched to a gene: 5. The CDR3 region is CAWNGQGATGELFF. The CDR3 DNA reads as TGTGCCTGGAACGGCCAGGGGGCCACCGGGGAGCTGTTTTTT. Combining the CDR3 with reference TRBV30 and TRBJ2-2 gives the whole variable domain SQTIHQWPATLVQPVGSPLSLECTVEGTSNPNLYWYRQAAGRGLQLLFYSVGIGQISSEVPQNLSASRPQDRQFILSSKKLLLSDSGFYLCAWNGQGATGELFFGEGSRLTVL.

The chain combines TRBV28 with TRBJ2-5, with D perhaps TRBD1 (6 bases). Germline CDR1 is MDHEN and CDR2 is SYDVKM. The CDR3 totals 13 residues. V was shortened by 3 bases and J by 5 bases, with 10 bases between the two germline ends. CDR3 region: CASSLLGAETQYF. CDR3 bases: TGTGCCAGCAGTTTGCTGGGGGCGGAGACCCAGTACTTC. Full variable domain (missing parts from reference TRBV28 and TRBJ2-5): DVKVTQSSRYLVKRTGEKVFLECVQDMDHENMFWYRQDPGLGLRLIYFSYDVKMKEKGDIPEGYSVSREKKERFSLILESASTNQTSMYLCASSLLGAETQYFGPGTRLLVL.

This clonotype was counted between two and nine times. The chain couples TRBV28 to TRBJ2-1; D may be TRBD1 (5 bases). The CDR3 has 14 amino acids. Trimming removed 6 bases from V and 6 bases from J, with 15 bases in between. Germline CDR1 and CDR2: MDHEN and SYDVKM. For the CDR3, the DNA is TGTGCCAGCAGCCTTCCGACAGTATCCAATGAGCAGTTCTTC. It specifies CASSLPTVSNEQFF.

This clonotype was counted only a few times. The chain employs TRBV9 and TRBJ2-5; possibly TRBD1 for D (5 bases). This CDR3 spans 14 amino acids. V lost 3 bases and J lost 0, with 9 bases in between. Germline V gives CDR1 SGDLS, CDR2 YYNGEE. The CDR3 DNA reads as TGTGCCAGCAGCGCCAGGGCCAACCAAGAGACCCAGTACTTC. Its protein product is CASSARANQETQYF.

This chain connects TRBV12-3 or TRBV12-4 to TRBJ1-6, with a possible D match to TRBD1 (5 bases). This CDR3 contains 14 residues. V lost 5 bases to trimming and J lost 9 bases, with 14 bases between them. CDR3 DNA sequence: TGTGCCAGCAGTGTAGAGGGGATCGGTTCACCCCTCCACTTT. Residues: CASSVEGIGSPLHF.

This chain uses TRBV20-1 with TRBJ1-4; TRBD1 agrees at 8 bases. Germline V lookup: CDR1 DFQATT, CDR2 SNEGSKA (reference sequence). This CDR3 is 15 amino acids long. V lost 4 bases, J lost 5 bases, and 9 bases stayed unmatched. Here the CDR3 reads CSATAGQGGNEKLFF. The DNA of the CDR3 is TGCAGTGCTACCGCAGGACAGGGCGGAAATGAAAAACTGTTTTTT.

This clonotype has just a few counts. This chain connects TRBV5-1 to TRBJ2-7; D call uncertain. Germline V CDR1 and CDR2: SGHRS, YFSETQ. The CDR3 is 14 residues long. V was trimmed by 1 base and J by 1 base, leaving 9 bases between them. In nucleotides, the CDR3 is TGCGCCAGCAGCTTGCAGGCGTTTTCCTACGAGCAGTACTTC. Protein product: CASSLQAFSYEQYF.

The chain couples TRBV12-3 or TRBV12-4 to TRBJ2-1; 7 bases match TRBD1. The CDR3 is 17 residues long. J lost 0 bases, V lost 5 bases, and 10 bases had no gene match. The DNA for the CDR3 is TGTGCCAGCAGTAAAACCGGGACAGATAACTCCTACAATGAGCAGTTCTTC. Translated: CASSKTGTDNSYNEQFF.

The rearrangement links TRBV5-1 to TRBJ1-2, with 9 nucleotides matching TRBD1. CDR3 length: 14 residues. The germline CDR1 and CDR2 sequences are SGHRS and YFSETQ. The V and J ends lost 2 bases and 7 bases, in that order; junction bases with no gene match: 6. CDR3 sequence: CASSFPDRGIGYTF. The CDR3 DNA is TGCGCCAGCAGCTTCCCCGACAGGGGGATTGGCTACACCTTC.